Listed below are T cell receptor beta chains from one sample, sequenced in a study of blood T cell repertoires in COVID-19. This table comes from immunoSEQ multiplex PCR, and its TCRdb copy is limited to in-frame clones, with some not included. The sample comprises 300,000 to 400,000 clones, 85% to 90% of which are singletons, and 1.2% rests with the top ten. Sequenced: PBMCs or T cells enriched from blood (not recorded which). These receptors all come from a woman under 30 who had recovered from COVID-19. Each CDR3 is given with its conserved first and last residue. D genes are given only for firm matches. Not all rows give a size; the values are once, few, many and, for expanded clones, a class.

V: TRBV6-2/TRBV6-3
D: TRBD1
J: TRBJ1-3
size: NA
DNA: TGTGCCAGCAGTTACGATCGGGACAGGGATCCTGGAAACACCATATATTTT
CDR3: CASSYDRDRDPGNTIYF

V: TRBV2
D: NA
J: TRBJ2-7
size: NA
DNA: TGTGCCAGCGAGCAAGGTATGGCGGATGAGCAGTACTTC
CDR3: CASEQGMADEQYF

V: TRBV5-4
D: TRBD1
J: TRBJ1-3
size: NA
DNA: TGTGCCAGCAGCTCCAGGGGGATAAACACCATATATTTT
CDR3: CASSSRGINTIYF

V: TRBV5-4
D: NA
J: TRBJ1-1
size: few
DNA: TGTGCCAGCCGCGTATATCGGAACACTGAAGCTTTCTTT
CDR3: CASRVYRNTEAFF

V: TRBV7-2
D: TRBD1
J: TRBJ1-2
size: NA
DNA: TGTGCCAGCAGCCGGACAGGGGAGGCCTATGGCTACACCTTC
CDR3: CASSRTGEAYGYTF

V: TRBV7-8
D: NA
J: TRBJ2-7
size: few
DNA: TGTGCCAGCAGCTTAGCGTTCGGGATCTACGAGCAGTACTTC
CDR3: CASSLAFGIYEQYF

V: TRBV19
D: NA
J: TRBJ2-7
size: NA
DNA: TGTGCCAGTAGTATAAGCCAGGTAGTTCACGAGCAGTACTTC
CDR3: CASSISQVVHEQYF

V: TRBV9
D: TRBD1
J: TRBJ2-3
size: NA
DNA: TGTGCCAGCAGCCCCCGGACAGGGAACACAGATACGCAGTATTTT
CDR3: CASSPRTGNTDTQYF

V: TRBV14
D: NA
J: TRBJ1-2
size: NA
DNA: TGTGCCAGCAGCCAGAGCGGGTCCTATGGCTACACCTTC
CDR3: CASSQSGSYGYTF

V: TRBV5-4
D: TRBD2
J: TRBJ2-1
size: NA
DNA: TGTGCCAGCAGCGCTCCGGGGGGGCTAAGGAACAATGAGCAGTTCTTC
CDR3: CASSAPGGLRNNEQFF

V: TRBV19
D: TRBD1
J: TRBJ1-5
size: NA
DNA: TGTGCCAGTAGTTCCCCCGACAGGGTTGACGGCAATCAGCCCCAGCATTTT
CDR3: CASSSPDRVDGNQPQHF

V: TRBV27
D: NA
J: TRBJ1-1
size: NA
DNA: TGTGCCAGCAGTTTATCGGGGCAGGGAAAGACTGAAGCTTTCTTT
CDR3: CASSLSGQGKTEAFF

V: TRBV4-1
D: NA
J: TRBJ1-6
size: NA
DNA: TGCGCCAGCAGCGGTGAGTTTAATTCACCCCTCCACTTT
CDR3: CASSGEFNSPLHF

V: TRBV6-5
D: NA
J: TRBJ2-5
size: once
DNA: TGTGCCAGCAGTTACGAGTCCGGTGCTCAAGAGACCCAGTACTTC
CDR3: CASSYESGAQETQYF

V: TRBV29-1
D: NA
J: TRBJ2-2
size: NA
DNA: TGCAGCGTTGTCGCCAGGGCCGGGGAGCTGTTTTTT
CDR3: CSVVARAGELFF

V: TRBV5-1
D: NA
J: TRBJ1-5
size: NA
DNA: TGCGCCAGCAGCAAGACAGATTATCAGCCCCAGCATTTT
CDR3: CASSKTDYQPQHF

V: TRBV7-9
D: NA
J: TRBJ1-4
size: NA
DNA: TGTGCCAGCAGCCCCAGGTTTACGACTAATGAAAAACTGTTTTTT
CDR3: CASSPRFTTNEKLFF

V: TRBV5-1
D: NA
J: TRBJ2-3
size: NA
DNA: TGCGCCAGCAGCTTGGCAGGGAAAAACGCAGATACGCAGTATTTT
CDR3: CASSLAGKNADTQYF

V: TRBV30
D: TRBD1
J: TRBJ1-1
size: NA
DNA: TGTGCCTGGAGTCCAAGGACAGGGAACACTGAAGCTTTCTTT
CDR3: CAWSPRTGNTEAFF

V: TRBV2
D: NA
J: TRBJ1-1
size: once
DNA: TGTGCCAGCAGTGATGGCAGGGGAACCTTT
CDR3: CASSDGRGTF

V: TRBV5-6
D: NA
J: TRBJ2-7
size: NA
DNA: TGTGCCAGCAGCTTGTTCCCAGGCGACCTTTCCTACGAGCAGTACTTC
CDR3: CASSLFPGDLSYEQYF

V: TRBV4-1
D: TRBD1
J: TRBJ2-7
size: NA
DNA: TGCGCCAGCAGCCAAGAGGCTACAGGGGGCCGAAGTTCCTACGAGCAGTACTTC
CDR3: CASSQEATGGRSSYEQYF

V: TRBV28
D: NA
J: TRBJ1-6
size: NA
DNA: TGTGCCAGCAGTTCTAGTCCGGGACTGATCACTAGGGCCCTCCACTTT
CDR3: CASSSSPGLITRALHF

V: TRBV3-1/TRBV3-2
D: NA
J: TRBJ1-6
size: NA
DNA: TGTGCCAGCAGCCAAGAACCCGGGGTCTACTATAATTCACCCCTCCACTTT
CDR3: CASSQEPGVYYNSPLHF

V: TRBV5-1
D: NA
J: TRBJ1-6
size: once
DNA: TGCGCCAGCAGCTTGGCCGGAGGCTCTAGCGCACCCCTCCACTTT
CDR3: CASSLAGGSSAPLHF

V: TRBV19
D: TRBD1
J: TRBJ1-5
size: once
DNA: TGTGCCAGTAACCGGACAGGGGGACACTATAGCAATCAGCCCCAGCATTTT
CDR3: CASNRTGGHYSNQPQHF

V: TRBV27
D: NA
J: TRBJ1-5
size: few
DNA: TGTGCCAGCAGCCCAGACAGGAGCAATCAGCCCCAGCATTTT
CDR3: CASSPDRSNQPQHF

V: TRBV5-1
D: NA
J: TRBJ1-2
size: NA
DNA: TGCGCCAGCAGCTTGGGGCGGATTAACTATGGCTACACCTTC
CDR3: CASSLGRINYGYTF

V: TRBV6-5
D: NA
J: TRBJ1-1
size: NA
DNA: TGTGCCAGCAGCCGACAGGTCGGGAACACTGAAGCTTTCTTT
CDR3: CASSRQVGNTEAFF